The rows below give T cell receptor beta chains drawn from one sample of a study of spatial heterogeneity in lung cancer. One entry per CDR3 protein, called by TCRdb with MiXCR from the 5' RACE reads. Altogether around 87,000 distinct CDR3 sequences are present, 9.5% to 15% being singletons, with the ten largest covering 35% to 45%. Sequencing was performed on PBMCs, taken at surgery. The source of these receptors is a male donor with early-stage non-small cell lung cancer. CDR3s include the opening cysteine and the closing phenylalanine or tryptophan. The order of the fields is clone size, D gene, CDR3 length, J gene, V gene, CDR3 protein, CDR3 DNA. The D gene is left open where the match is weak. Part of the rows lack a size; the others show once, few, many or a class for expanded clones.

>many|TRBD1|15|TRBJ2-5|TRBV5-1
CASSLLQGAGETQYF
TGCGCCAGCAGCTTGCTGCAGGGGGCCGGGGAGACCCAGTACTTC
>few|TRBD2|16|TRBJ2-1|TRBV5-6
CASSLDPGTRGYEQFF
TGTGCCAGCAGCTTGGACCCCGGGACTAGGGGCTATGAGCAGTTCTTC
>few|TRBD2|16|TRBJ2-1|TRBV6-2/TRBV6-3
CASSSLRTSGSGEQFF
TGTGCCAGCAGCTCCTTAAGAACTAGCGGGAGTGGTGAGCAGTTCTTC
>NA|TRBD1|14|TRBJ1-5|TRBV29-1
CSVLDRGPNQPQHF
TGCAGCGTACTTGACAGGGGGCCAAATCAGCCCCAGCATTTT
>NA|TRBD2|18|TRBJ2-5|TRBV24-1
CATSGPRPRGAKQETQYF
TGTGCCACCAGTGGGCCCCGGCCGCGGGGGGCCAAACAAGAGACCCAGTACTTC
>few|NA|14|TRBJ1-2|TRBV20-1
CSARTPGQNYGYTF
TGCAGTGCTAGAACCCCGGGACAAAACTATGGCTACACCTTC
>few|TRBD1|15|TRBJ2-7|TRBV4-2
CASSQGAGGNYEQYF
TGTGCCAGCAGCCAAGGGGCAGGGGGCAACTACGAGCAGTACTTC
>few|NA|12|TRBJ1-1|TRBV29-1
CSAQDPNTEAFF
TGCAGCGCTCAGGATCCGAACACTGAAGCTTTCTTT
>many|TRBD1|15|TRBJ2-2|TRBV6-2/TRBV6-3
CASRGDRGESGELFF
TGTGCCAGCAGAGGAGACAGGGGGGAATCCGGGGAGCTGTTTTTT
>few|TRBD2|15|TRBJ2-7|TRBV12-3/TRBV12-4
CASRFETSGMYEQYF
TGTGCCAGCAGATTCGAGACTAGCGGGATGTACGAGCAGTACTTC
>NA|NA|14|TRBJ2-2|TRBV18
CASSPPSTTGELFF
TGTGCCAGCTCACCGCCGTCGACCACCGGGGAGCTGTTTTTT
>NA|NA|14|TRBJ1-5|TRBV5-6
CASSRDGGNQPQHF
TGTGCCAGCAGCCGTGACGGGGGCAATCAGCCCCAGCATTTT
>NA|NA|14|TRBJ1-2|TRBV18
CASSPFDKRSGYTF
TGTGCCAGCTCACCATTCGACAAACGAAGTGGCTACACCTTC
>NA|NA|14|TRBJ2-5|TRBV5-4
CASSSAGRRGTQYF
TGTGCCAGCAGTTCGGCGGGGAGGAGGGGGACCCAGTACTTC
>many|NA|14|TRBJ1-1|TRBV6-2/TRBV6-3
CASSYGGSNTEAFF
TGTGCCAGCAGTTACGGGGGCTCGAACACTGAAGCTTTCTTT
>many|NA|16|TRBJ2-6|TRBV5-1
CASSFRHLSGANVLTF
TGCGCCAGCAGCTTCCGACACCTCTCTGGGGCCAACGTCCTGACTTTC
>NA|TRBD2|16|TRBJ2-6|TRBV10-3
CAISESAGAGANVLTF
TGTGCCATCAGTGAGTCGGCGGGAGCTGGGGCCAACGTCCTGACTTTC
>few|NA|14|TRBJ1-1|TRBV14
CASSYRAMNTEAFF
TGTGCCAGCAGCTACAGGGCCATGAACACTGAAGCTTTCTTT
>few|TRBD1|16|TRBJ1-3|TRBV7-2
CASSRPGGNSGNTIYF
TGTGCCAGCAGCCGTCCAGGGGGGAACTCTGGAAACACCATATATTTT
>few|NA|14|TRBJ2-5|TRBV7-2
CASSLGVVGETQYF
TGTGCCAGCAGCTTAGGGGTGGTCGGCGAGACCCAGTACTTC
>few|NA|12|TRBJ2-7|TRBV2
CASSEGGYEQYF
TGTGCCAGCAGTGAAGGTGGCTACGAGCAGTACTTC
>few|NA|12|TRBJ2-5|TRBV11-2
CASSQPGETQYF
TGTGCCAGCAGCCAGCCAGGAGAGACCCAGTACTTC
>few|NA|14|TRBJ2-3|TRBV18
CASSPPIAADTQYF
TGTGCCAGCTCACCACCAATCGCGGCAGATACGCAGTATTTT